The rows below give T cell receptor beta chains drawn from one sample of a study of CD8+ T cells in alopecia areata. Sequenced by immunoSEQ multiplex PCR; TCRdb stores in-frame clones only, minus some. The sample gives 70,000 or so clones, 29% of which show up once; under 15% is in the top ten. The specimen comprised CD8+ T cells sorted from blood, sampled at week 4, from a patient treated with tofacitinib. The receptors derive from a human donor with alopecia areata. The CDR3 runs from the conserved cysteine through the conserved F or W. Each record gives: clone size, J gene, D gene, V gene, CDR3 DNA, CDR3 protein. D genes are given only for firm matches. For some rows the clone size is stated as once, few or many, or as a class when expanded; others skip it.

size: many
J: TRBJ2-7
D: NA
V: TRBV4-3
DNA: TGCGCCAGCAGCCAAGAAGGAGGGGGGGGAAACGAGCAGTACTTC
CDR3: CASSQEGGGGNEQYF

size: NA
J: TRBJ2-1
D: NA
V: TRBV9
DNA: TGTGCCAGCAGCCCCTCCGGGACCGGGGGTAATGAGCAGTTCTTC
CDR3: CASSPSGTGGNEQFF

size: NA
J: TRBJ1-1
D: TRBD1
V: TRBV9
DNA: TGTGCCAGCAGCCCCCCCCAGGGACAGAGAAACACTGAAGCTTTCTTT
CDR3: CASSPPQGQRNTEAFF

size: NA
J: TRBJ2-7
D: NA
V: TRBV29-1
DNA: TGCAGCGTTACAGGACCCGGCGAGCAGTACTTC
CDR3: CSVTGPGEQYF

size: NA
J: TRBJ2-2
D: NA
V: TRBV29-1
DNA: TGCAGCGTCTATACCGGGGAGCTGTTTTTT
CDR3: CSVYTGELFF

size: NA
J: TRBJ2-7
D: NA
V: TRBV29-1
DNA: TGCAGCGTTGGATTAAGCTACGAGCAGTACTTC
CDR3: CSVGLSYEQYF

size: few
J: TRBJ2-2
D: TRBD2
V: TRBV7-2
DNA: TGTGCCAGCAGCTTAGCGCTAGCGGAGCCGAACACCGGGGAGCTGTTTTTT
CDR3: CASSLALAEPNTGELFF

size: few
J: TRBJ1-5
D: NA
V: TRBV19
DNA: TGTGCCAGTAGTACCCCCCCAGGGTATAGCAATCAGCCCCAGCATTTT
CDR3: CASSTPPGYSNQPQHF

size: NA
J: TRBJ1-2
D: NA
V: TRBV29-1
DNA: TGCAGCGTTGATAATGACCCGGGATCGAACTATGGCTACACCTTC
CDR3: CSVDNDPGSNYGYTF

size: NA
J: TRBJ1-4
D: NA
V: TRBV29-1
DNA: TGCAGCGCCTCCATCCCGACAGCCTCTCTAAGGATGACCGAAAAACTGTTTTTT
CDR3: CSASIPTASLRMTEKLFF

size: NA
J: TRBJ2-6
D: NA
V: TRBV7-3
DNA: TGTGCCAGCAGCTTATTACCTGTGACTAGGGGGAACCTTGGGGCCAACGTCCTGACTTTC
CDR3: CASSLLPVTRGNLGANVLTF

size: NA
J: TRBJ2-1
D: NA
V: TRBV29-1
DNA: TGCAGCGTTGGGGTGAGCTCCTACAATGAGCAGTTCTTC
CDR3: CSVGVSSYNEQFF

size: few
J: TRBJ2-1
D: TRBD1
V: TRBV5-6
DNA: TGTGCCAGCAGCTTGGGACAGGGGTTATACAATGAGCAGTTCTTC
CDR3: CASSLGQGLYNEQFF

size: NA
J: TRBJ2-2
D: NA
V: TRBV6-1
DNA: TGTGCCATCAGTGAGGGTGCTACGGGACGCCAACCGGCCGGGGAGCTGTTTTTT
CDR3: CAISEGATGRQPAGELFF

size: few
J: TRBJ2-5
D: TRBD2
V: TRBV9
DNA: TGTGCCAGCAGCGCTAGGGGACTAGCGGGAGAGGCCCAGTACTTC
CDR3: CASSARGLAGEAQYF

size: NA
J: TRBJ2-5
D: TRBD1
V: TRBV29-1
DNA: TGCAGCGTTGAAGGACAGGGGCCTCAAGAGACCCAGTACTTC
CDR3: CSVEGQGPQETQYF

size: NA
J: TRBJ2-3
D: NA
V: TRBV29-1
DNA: TGCAGCGCCCGGGGCTTTACCTCACCGATCACAGATACGCAGTATTTT
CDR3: CSARGFTSPITDTQYF

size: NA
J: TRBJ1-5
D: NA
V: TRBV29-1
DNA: TGCAGCGTTGTACAGGGAAGCAATCAGCCCCAGCATTTT
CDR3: CSVVQGSNQPQHF

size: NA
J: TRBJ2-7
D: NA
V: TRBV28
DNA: TGTGCCAGCCTAGGCAGGGGAACCTACGAGCAGTACTTC
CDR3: CASLGRGTYEQYF

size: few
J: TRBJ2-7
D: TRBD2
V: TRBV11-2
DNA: TGTGCCAGCAGCTTCCCCAGTGTGGGACGGGAGGGCTACGAGCAGTACTTC
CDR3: CASSFPSVGREGYEQYF

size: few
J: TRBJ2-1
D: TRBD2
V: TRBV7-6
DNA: TGTGCCAGCAGCTTAGGCGGGAGTGGTGAGCAGTTCTTC
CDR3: CASSLGGSGEQFF

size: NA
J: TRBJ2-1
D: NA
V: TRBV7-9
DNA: TGTGCCAGCAGCACCCGACATGTTGGTGAGCAGTTCTTC
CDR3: CASSTRHVGEQFF

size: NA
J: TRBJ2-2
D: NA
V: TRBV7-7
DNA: TGTGCCAGCAGCGCAGGGACAAGCAACACCGGGGAGCTGTTTTTT
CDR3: CASSAGTSNTGELFF

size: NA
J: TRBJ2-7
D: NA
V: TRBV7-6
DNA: TGTGCCAGCAGCTTAGGCGGGACCCGCTACGAGCAGTACTTC
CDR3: CASSLGGTRYEQYF

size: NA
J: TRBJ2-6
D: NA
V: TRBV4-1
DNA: TGCGCCAGCAGCCAAGATGGTCCGGGCAGCAACTCTGGGGCCAACGTCCTGACTTTC
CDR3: CASSQDGPGSNSGANVLTF

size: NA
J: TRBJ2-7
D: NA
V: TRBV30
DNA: TGTGCCTGGAGTGTACCCTCCTACGAGCAGTACTTC
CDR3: CAWSVPSYEQYF

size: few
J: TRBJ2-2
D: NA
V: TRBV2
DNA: TGTGCCAGCAGTGAAGATGGCAGATACACCGGGGAGCTGTTTTTT
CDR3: CASSEDGRYTGELFF

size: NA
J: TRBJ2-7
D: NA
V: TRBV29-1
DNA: TGCAGCGTTGGCGGCATATCCTACGAGCAGTACTTC
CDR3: CSVGGISYEQYF

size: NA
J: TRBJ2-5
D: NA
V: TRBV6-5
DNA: TGTGCCAGCAGCACGGAACAAGAGACCCAGTACTTC
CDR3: CASSTEQETQYF

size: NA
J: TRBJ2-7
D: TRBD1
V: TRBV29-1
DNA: TGCAGCGTCTGGACAGGGGTCCACGAGCAGTACTTC
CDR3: CSVWTGVHEQYF

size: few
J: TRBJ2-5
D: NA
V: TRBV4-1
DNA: TGCGCCAGCAGCCAACCGGCCGGAGACCAGTACTTC
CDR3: CASSQPAGDQYF

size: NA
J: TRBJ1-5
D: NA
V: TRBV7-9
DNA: TGTGCCAGCAGCGCGGGCGGGCAGCCCCAGCATTTT
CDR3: CASSAGGQPQHF

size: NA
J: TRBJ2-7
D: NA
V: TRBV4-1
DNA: TGCGCCAGCAGCCTTCGGGACCTGTCCTACGAGCAGTACTTC
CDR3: CASSLRDLSYEQYF

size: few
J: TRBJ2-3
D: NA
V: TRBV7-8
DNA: TGTGCCAGCAGCTTCAGAAGGGGTACAGATACGCAGTATTTT
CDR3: CASSFRRGTDTQYF

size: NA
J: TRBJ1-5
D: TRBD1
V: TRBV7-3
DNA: TGTGCCAGCAGCACGGACAGGGAGGAGGATCAGCCCCAGCATTTT
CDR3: CASSTDREEDQPQHF

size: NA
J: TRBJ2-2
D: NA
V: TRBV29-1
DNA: TGCAGCGTTGAACCCCGGGGGAGCACCGGGGAGCTGTTTTTT
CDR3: CSVEPRGSTGELFF

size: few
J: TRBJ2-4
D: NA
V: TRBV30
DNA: TGTGCCTGGAGTGTGGGGGACTCCGGCATTCAGTACTTC
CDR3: CAWSVGDSGIQYF

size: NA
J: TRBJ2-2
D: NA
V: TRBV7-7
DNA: TGTGCTAGCAGCCACACACAGGGAGGCACCGGGGAGCTGTTTTTT
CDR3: CASSHTQGGTGELFF

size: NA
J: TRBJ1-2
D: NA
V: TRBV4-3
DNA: TGCGCCAGCAGCCAAGAGTTACAGGGACATGGCTACACCTTC
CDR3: CASSQELQGHGYTF

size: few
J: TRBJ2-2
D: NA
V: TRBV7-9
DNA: TGTGCCAGCAGCCACGCGCCGCGGGGAAGAGTGAAAGACACCGGGGAGCTGTTTTTT
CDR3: CASSHAPRGRVKDTGELFF

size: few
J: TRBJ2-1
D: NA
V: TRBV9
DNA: TGTGCCAGCAGCGTAGCGGGAGCGGCCTACAATGAGCAGTTCTTC
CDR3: CASSVAGAAYNEQFF

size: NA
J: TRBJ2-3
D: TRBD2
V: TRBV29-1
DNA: TGCAGCGTTCCGAGGCTAGCGGGATTCATTAGCACAGATACGCAGTATTTT
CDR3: CSVPRLAGFISTDTQYF

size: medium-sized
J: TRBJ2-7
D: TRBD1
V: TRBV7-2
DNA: TGTGCCAGCAGCTTCGGACAGGACTACGAGCAGTACTTC
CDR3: CASSFGQDYEQYF

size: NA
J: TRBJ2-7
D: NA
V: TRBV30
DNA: TGTGCCTGGATATCGGCAGGGTCCTACGAGCAGTACTTC
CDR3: CAWISAGSYEQYF

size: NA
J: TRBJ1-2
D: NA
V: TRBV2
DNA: TGTGCCAGCAGTGAGGACGGCTACTATGGCTACACCTTC
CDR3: CASSEDGYYGYTF

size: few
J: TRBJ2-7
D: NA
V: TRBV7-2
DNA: TGTGCCAGCAGCACGGGGACGGCCACCTACGAGCAGTACTTC
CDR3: CASSTGTATYEQYF